Each of the 19 T cell receptor beta chains below was sequenced from the same sample in a study of early T cells in non-severe SARS-CoV-2 infection. TCRdb itself ran the 5' RACE reads through MiXCR, one entry per CDR3 protein. The sample holds 30,000 to 35,000 distinct CDR3 sequences, approximately 7% seen once. Sequencing used whole blood. These receptors were collected from an adult who was a healthcare worker with PCR-confirmed SARS-CoV-2 infection or an uninfected control (not recorded which).

Ten or more counts support this clonotype. The V call is TRBV4-2, the J call TRBJ2-6; D is uncertain. CDR1 LGHNA and CDR2 YNFKEQ come from the germline V gene. The CDR3 runs 18 residues. Trimming took off 1 base at V and 0 bases at J, with 13 bases between the two ends. CDR3: CASSQVGVSLSGANVLTF. CDR3 in DNA: TGTGCCAGCAGCCAAGTTGGGGTGTCGCTCTCTGGGGCCAACGTCCTGACTTTC.

Ten or more counts support this clonotype. V is TRBV3-1 and J is TRBJ1-1; D remains unclear. The germline V gene has CDR1 LGHDT and CDR2 YNNKEL (reference sequence). The CDR3 loop spans 12 amino acids. V lost 1 base and J lost 4, with 4 bases in between. In DNA form, the CDR3 reads TGTGCCAGCAGCCAAGGGATCACTGAAGCTTTCTTT. Protein: CASSQGITEAFF. Together with reference TRBV3-1 and TRBJ1-1, the CDR3 gives the full variable domain: DTAVSQTPKYLVTQMGNDKSIKCEQNLGHDTMYWYKQDSKKFLKIMFSYNNKELIINETVPNRFSPKSPDKAHLNLHINSLELGDSAVYFCASSQGITEAFFGQGTRLTVV.

There are many counts of this clonotype. The chain recombines TRBV19 with TRBJ1-4; D call uncertain. Trimming shortened V by 7 bases and J by 8 bases, and 11 bases separated the two germline ends. This CDR3 has 12 amino acids. Per germline, CDR1 LNHDA and CDR2 SQIVND (reference sequence). The CDR3 region is CASNNGGEKLFF. In DNA, the CDR3 is TGTGCCAGTAACAACGGAGGCGAAAAACTGTTTTTT.

This clonotype was seen at least ten times. The gene calls are TRBV7-9 and TRBJ1-2; possible D gene TRBD1, 5 bases. There are 12 residues in the CDR3. V lost 8 bases to trimming and J lost 5 bases, with 12 bases between them. Germline V gene sequence: CDR1 SEHNR, CDR2 FQNEAQ (reference sequence). CDR3 sequence reads: CASRQGAYGYTF. DNA for the CDR3: TGTGCCAGCCGGCAGGGCGCATATGGCTACACCTTC.

The chain's CDR3 is CASSFRLAGDYNEQFF. The CDR3 DNA reads TGTGCCAGCAGCTTCAGACTAGCGGGAGATTACAATGAGCAGTTCTTC. The chain couples TRBV11-2 to TRBJ2-1; TRBD2 matches at 12 bases. Trimming took 3 bases from V and 4 from J; bases not matched to a gene: 4. There are 16 residues in the CDR3. Germline V gene data show CDR1 as SGHAT and CDR2 as FQNNGV.

The chain joins TRBV19 to TRBJ2-1, with D tentatively TRBD1 (5 bases). The CDR3 is 17 residues long. V lost 3 bases and J 3 bases, leaving 18 bases between the germline ends. CDR1 and CDR2 (germline): LNHDA, SQIVND (reference sequence). DNA for the CDR3: TGTGCCAGTAGTATCAGGGAAACTCCTATCTTCTACAATGAGCAGTTCTTC. Translation gives CASSIRETPIFYNEQFF.

This clonotype was seen at least ten times. This chain joins TRBV4-2 and TRBJ2-3; 11 bases fit TRBD2. J was trimmed by 5 bases and V by 0 bases; bases with no gene match: 10. The length of the CDR3 is 18 residues. Germline V gives CDR1 LGHNA, CDR2 YNFKEQ. This CDR3 reads CASSQDRDSGRGIDTQYF. CDR3 DNA sequence: TGTGCCAGCAGCCAAGATCGGGATAGCGGGAGGGGTATAGATACGCAGTATTTT.

This clonotype was observed at least ten times. The rearrangement uses TRBV19 and TRBJ2-6, with 8 bases that match TRBD1. This CDR3 spans 18 amino acids. Germline values: CDR1 LNHDA, CDR2 SQIVND (reference sequence). Losses at the gene ends were 6 bases for V and 5 bases for J; bases not matched to a gene: 15. The CDR3 protein is CASSLGRQGIFWANVLTF. CDR3 DNA: TGTGCCAGTAGCCTGGGGAGACAGGGGATTTTCTGGGCCAACGTCCTGACTTTC.

This clonotype has a count of ten or more. The J gene is TRBJ1-1, the V gene TRBV6-5; 7 nucleotides line up with TRBD1. The CDR3 is made up of 16 amino acids. Germline V lookup: CDR1 MNHEY, CDR2 SVGAGI. V was clipped by 0 bases and J by 0 bases; unmatched bases: 4. The DNA of the CDR3 is TGTGCCAGCAGTTACTCGATGGGACAGATGAACACTGAAGCTTTCTTT. Translating gives CASSYSMGQMNTEAFF.

This clonotype was picked up many times. This chain links TRBV29-1 with TRBJ2-1; 9 positions match TRBD1. This CDR3 is 13 amino acids long. Trimming removed 6 bases from V and 6 bases from J; junction bases left unmatched: 6. Germline V CDR1 and CDR2: SQVTM, ANQGSEA. The CDR3 nucleotides read TGCAGCGTGTCGGGACAGGGTCCCAATGAGCAGTTCTTC. This codes for CSVSGQGPNEQFF.

The CDR3 here is CASSGGANVLTF. DNA of the CDR3: TGCGCCAGCAGTGGTGGGGCCAACGTCCTGACTTTC. This sequence joins TRBV4-3 and TRBJ2-6; no clear D gene. This CDR3 has 12 amino acids. Germline values: CDR1 LGHNA, CDR2 YSLEER. V lost 6 bases, J lost 3 bases, and 3 bases lay in between.

As concerns this clonotype: Being one base from a much bigger clone, this may be a read error. This chain uses TRBV19 with TRBJ2-7; either TRBD1 or TRBD2 may fit D (5 bases each). The CDR3 contains 14 residues. V shed 4 bases and J shed 2 bases, with 12 bases lying between them. Germline V gene data show CDR1 as LNHDA and CDR2 as SQIVND (reference sequence). This chain's CDR3 is CASSTRDETYEQYF. For the CDR3, the DNA is TGTGCCAGTAGTACCCGGGACGAGACCTACGAGCAGTACTTC.

This clonotype was seen many times. Here the CDR3 reads CASSYSLGDGANVLTF. The CDR3 DNA follows: TGTGCCAGCAGTTACTCGCTTGGGGATGGGGCCAACGTCCTGACTTTC. This chain uses TRBV6-5 with TRBJ2-6, with no clear D. The V and J ends lost 0 bases and 3 bases respectively, with 9 bases between them. The CDR3 has 16 residues. The V gene's germline CDR1 is MNHEY and CDR2 SVGAGI.

This clonotype has at least ten counts. The CDR3 protein is CSAKQPGLAGAEQFF. Written as DNA, the CDR3 is TGCAGTGCTAAACAACCGGGACTAGCGGGAGCTGAGCAGTTCTTC. V is TRBV20-1 and J is TRBJ2-1; 14 positions match TRBD2. Germline V gene lookup returns CDR1 DFQATT and CDR2 SNEGSKA (reference sequence). The CDR3 extends over 15 amino acids. Trimming removed 4 bases from V and 9 bases from J; junction bases left unmatched: 8.

The table lists this clonotype with many counts. The V and J genes are TRBV6-1 and TRBJ1-5; 7 bases map to TRBD1. CDR1 is MNHNS and CDR2 is SASEGT in the germline V gene. Losses at the gene ends were 4 bases for V and 3 bases for J; bases not matched to a gene: 6. The CDR3 covers 15 residues. The chain's CDR3 is CASSGADRPNQPQHF. CDR3 DNA: TGTGCCAGCAGTGGGGCGGACAGGCCCAATCAGCCCCAGCATTTT.

This rearrangement joins TRBV28 to TRBJ1-4, with 9 bases matching TRBD1. V lost 6 bases to trimming and J lost 5 bases; unmatched junction nucleotides: 7. CDR1 MDHEN and CDR2 SYDVKM come from the germline V gene. This CDR3 has 15 amino acids. CDR3 sequence: CASRGQGGLNEKLFF. DNA of the CDR3: TGTGCCAGCAGGGGACAGGGAGGCTTGAATGAAAAACTGTTTTTT.

This clonotype was counted at least ten times. V and J are TRBV12-3 or TRBV12-4 and TRBJ2-1; 10 nucleotides match TRBD1. This CDR3 contains 14 residues. V shed 5 bases, J shed 10 bases, and the junction held 8 bases outside the gene matches. The CDR3 loop reads CASSLRTGGREQFF. The DNA of the CDR3 is TGTGCCAGCAGTCTCAGGACAGGGGGTAGAGAGCAGTTCTTC.

At least ten counts were recorded for this clonotype. The chain is built from TRBV15 and TRBJ2-7; D might be TRBD2 (6 bases). The germline V gene encodes CDR1 LNHNV and CDR2 YYDKDF (reference sequence). With 1 base removed from V and 3 bases from J, the gap between germline ends came to 16 bases. CDR3 length equals 16 residues. The CDR3 coding sequence is TGTGCCACCAGCAGAGGTGGGCCGGGGGACTTCTACGAGCAGTACTTC. Translation gives CATSRGGPGDFYEQYF.

This clonotype was picked up many times. The chain is built from TRBV19 and TRBJ2-1; D is ambiguous. The CDR3 spans 15 residues. Per the germline V gene, CDR1 is LNHDA and CDR2 is SQIVND (reference sequence). Trimming took 1 base from V and 8 from J, leaving 15 bases between them. The DNA for the CDR3 is TGTGCCAGTAGTATAGCCCTGGGTTTATTCCATGAGCAGTTCTTC. Translation: CASSIALGLFHEQFF.